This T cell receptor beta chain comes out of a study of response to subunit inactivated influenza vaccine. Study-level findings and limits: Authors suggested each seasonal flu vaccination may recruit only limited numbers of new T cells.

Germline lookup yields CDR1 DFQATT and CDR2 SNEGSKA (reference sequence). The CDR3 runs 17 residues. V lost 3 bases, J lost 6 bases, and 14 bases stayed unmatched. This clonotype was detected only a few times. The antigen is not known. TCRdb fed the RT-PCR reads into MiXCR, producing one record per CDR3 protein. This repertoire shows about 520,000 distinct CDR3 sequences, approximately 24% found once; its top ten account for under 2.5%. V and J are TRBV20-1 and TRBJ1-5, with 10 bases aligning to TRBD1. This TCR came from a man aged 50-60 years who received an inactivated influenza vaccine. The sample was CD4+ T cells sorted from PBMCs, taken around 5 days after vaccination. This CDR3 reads CSASNSQTGGRGQPQHF. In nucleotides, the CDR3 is TGCAGTGCTAGTAACAGTCAGACAGGGGGCCGCGGTCAGCCCCAGCATTTT.